The following is a T cell receptor (beta chain) sequence with its context. The sample is drawn from a study of CD8 T cells in Susac syndrome. Random hexamers were used to reverse transcribe the RNA input (about 0.45 to 1 ug). TCRdb ran MiXCR on the immunoSEQ multiplex PCR reads and lists one entry per CDR3 protein. In the table there are 95,000 to 150,000 distinct CDR3 sequences, around 94% of which are singletons. Sequencing used CD4+ T cells from PBMCs. The clonotype comes from a human donor in good health.

CDR3 sequence (DNA): TGTGCCAGCAGTTACTCGATTTGGGGACTAGCGGGAGATACGCAGTATTTT. Translation gives CASSYSIWGLAGDTQYF. The chain joins TRBV6-2 or TRBV6-3 to TRBJ2-3, with TRBD2 identical over 12 bases. The germline V gene has CDR1 MNHEY and CDR2 SVGEGT. This CDR3 is built from 17 residues. Unmatched junction bases numbered 6, after V lost 0 bases and J lost 5 bases.